This TCR beta chain was recovered during a study of T cells after yellow fever vaccination. Germline V gives CDR1 DFQATT, CDR2 SNEGSKA (reference sequence). The CDR3 length is 15 residues. V lost 5 bases, J lost 2 bases, and 4 bases stayed unmatched. TCRdb called the 5' RACE reads again in MiXCR, with one record for every CDR3 protein. The profile covers hundreds of thousands of distinct CDR3 sequences, with 10% to 15% appearing a single time and approximately 15% taken by the ten largest. The input for sequencing was PBMCs, taken on the day of the yellow fever booster vaccination. J is TRBJ2-2 and V is TRBV20-1, with 11 bases fitting TRBD2. The TCR sequence derives from a young man who received the YFV17D yellow fever vaccine. The chain's CDR3 is CSAVAGGPNTGELFF. The CDR3 nucleotides read TGCAGTGCTGTAGCGGGAGGGCCAAACACCGGGGAGCTGTTTTTT.